Below, 9 T cell receptor beta chains from the same sample are listed, as sequenced in a study of cytomegalovirus exposure and HLA in healthy donors. Assay used: immunoSEQ multiplex PCR; TCRdb lists only in-frame clones, some missing. Among a few hundred thousand clones listed, around 86% were seen once. Sequenced input: PBMCs. Receptor source: a woman aged 18-29 years in good health and CMV-seronegative.

The V and J genes are TRBV5-4 and TRBJ2-3; tentatively, D is TRBD2 (5 bases). This CDR3 contains 15 residues. Looked up from germline, CDR1 is SGHNT and CDR2 is YYREEE (reference sequence). The V end was cut by 4 bases, the J end by 0 bases, with 12 bases between. CDR3 protein: CASSHGLSSTDTQYF. The CDR3, as DNA: TGTGCCAGCAGCCACGGACTCTCTAGCACAGATACGCAGTATTTT.

This rearrangement joins TRBV14 to TRBJ2-7; a possible D gene is TRBD2 (6 bases). This CDR3 is built from 13 residues. Deletions cut 2 bases from V and 6 bases from J, with 11 bases between. The germline V gene has CDR1 SGHDN and CDR2 FVKESK. The CDR3 nucleotides are TGTGCCAGCAGCCAAATGGGAGGAGGCGAGCAGTACTTC. Protein sequence: CASSQMGGGEQYF.

On this clone itself: Germline is not matched at one junction end, which may reflect a read error. The V and J genes are TRBV5-6 and TRBJ2-7, with D possibly matching TRBD1 (5 bases). This CDR3 contains 15 residues. Looked up from germline, CDR1 is SGHDT and CDR2 is YYEEEE. DNA of the CDR3: TGTGCCAGCAGCCTCGATCGACAGTTCTCCCACGAGCAGTACTTC. This translates into CASSLDRQFSHEQYF.

This clone was seen a single time. The chain joins TRBV7-3 to TRBJ2-7; D unclear. The V gene's germline CDR1 is SGHTA and CDR2 FQGTGA. CDR3 size: 12 residues. With 2 bases removed from V and 6 bases from J, the gap between germline ends came to 8 bases. The CDR3 DNA reads as TGTGCCAGCAGCTTATATTCTCCCGAGCAGTACTTC. Protein sequence: CASSLYSPEQYF.

The J gene is TRBJ1-1, the V gene TRBV5-6; unclear D gene. Germline V gives CDR1 SGHDT, CDR2 YYEEEE. V shed 5 bases and J shed 1 base, with 9 bases lying between them. There are 13 residues in the CDR3. In DNA, the CDR3 is TGTGCCAGCAGTACGGGATCGAACACTGAAGCTTTCTTT. Translation: CASSTGSNTEAFF.

The chain carries TRBV6-5 and TRBJ1-1, with a possible D match to TRBD1 (5 bases). V was trimmed by 5 bases and J by 8 bases, leaving 12 bases between them. Per germline, CDR1 MNHEY and CDR2 SVGAGI. The CDR3 sequence is 12 residues long. The CDR3 nucleotides are TGTGCCAGCAGTCTGGGGGGTGGGGAAGCTTTCTTT. Its protein is CASSLGGGEAFF.

As regards this clone: The junction differs from germline at one of its ends, possibly a read error. This CDR3 is CAWSVGLAGGPPLNF. The DNA of the CDR3 is TGTGCCTGGAGTGTGGGATTAGCGGGAGGTCCCCCATTGAACTTC. V and J are TRBV30 and TRBJ2-5; 10 bases are shared with TRBD2. Germline V gene sequence: CDR1 GTSNPN, CDR2 SVGIG (reference sequence). CDR3 size: 15 residues.

Only a few counts were recorded for this clone. The chain joins TRBV6-1 to TRBJ2-2; TRBD1 matches at 8 bases. Germline V gene lookup returns CDR1 MNHNS and CDR2 SASEGT. This CDR3 spans 14 amino acids. CDR3 residues: CALMGRGRSGELFF. Written as DNA, the CDR3 is TGTGCTCTAATGGGCAGGGGGCGATCCGGGGAGCTGTTTTTT.

The chain employs TRBV27 and TRBJ1-5, with TRBD1 identical over 8 bases. There are 16 residues in the CDR3. J gave up 7 bases and V 5 bases, and 13 bases lay outside the gene matches. Germline values: CDR1 MNHEY, CDR2 SMNVEV (reference sequence). In DNA form, the CDR3 reads TGTGCCAGCAGTCCAGATTCCGGACAGGGTGGCCAGCCCCAGCATTTT. Protein: CASSPDSGQGGQPQHF.